This TCR beta chain was obtained from a study of vaccination and CD4 T cells after COVID-19. Details on this clonotype: The antigen is undetermined.

The Oncomine TCR Beta short-read assay was what sequenced the DNA obtained from cultured CD4+ T cells. TCRdb processed the PCR reads anew with MiXCR; each CDR3 protein has one entry. Among approximately 15,000 distinct CDR3 sequences listed, around 40% were seen once. The treatment was: approximately 10-day PBMC culture with coronavirus spike peptide pools or control peptides (ViraFEST assay). The germline V and J ends were trimmed by 11 bases and 0 bases, with 13 bases remaining between them. From germline, CDR1 is MNHEY and CDR2 SVGEGT. The CDR3 spans 13 residues. V is TRBV6-2 or TRBV6-3 and J is TRBJ1-1; weak D call: TRBD1 (5 bases). Sequenced sample: cultured CD4+ T cells from blood. The sequence was obtained from a human donor with COVID-19. The CDR3 region has the DNA TGTGCCTGCTACAGGACCATGAACACTGAAGCTTTCTTT. Translated: CACYRTMNTEAFF.